A selection of T cell receptor beta chains follows, all from one sample in a study of blood T cells in healthy people across ages. TCRdb reanalysed the 5' RACE reads using MiXCR and keeps one entry per CDR3 protein. The top ten hold 23% of the sample, which has around 2 million distinct CDR3 sequences, about two fifths seen once. The sequencing input was blood. These TCRs come from a human donor in good health. CDR3s include the opening cysteine and the closing phenylalanine or tryptophan. D genes are given only for firm matches. Part of the rows lack a size; the others show once, few, many or a class for expanded clones.

clone_size: -
v_call: TRBV7-2
j_call: TRBJ1-2
d_call: -
cdr3_nt: TGTGCCAGCAGCTTTGGGGGTGACGTCTATGGCTACACCTTC
cdr3_aa: CASSFGGDVYGYTF

clone_size: few
v_call: TRBV7-8
j_call: TRBJ1-2
d_call: TRBD1
cdr3_nt: TGTGCCAGCAGCTCAGAAGGGACAGAAAATGGCTACACCTTC
cdr3_aa: CASSSEGTENGYTF

clone_size: -
v_call: TRBV4-2
j_call: TRBJ2-1
d_call: TRBD2
cdr3_nt: TGTGCCAGCGGCCACGTTCTAGCGGGGAGGGACAATGAGCAGTTCTTC
cdr3_aa: CASGHVLAGRDNEQFF

clone_size: -
v_call: TRBV5-5
j_call: TRBJ2-1
d_call: TRBD2
cdr3_nt: TGTGCCAGCAAACTAGCGGGGGGGACTTTGAATGAGCAGTTCTTC
cdr3_aa: CASKLAGGTLNEQFF

clone_size: few
v_call: TRBV13
j_call: TRBJ2-7
d_call: TRBD2
cdr3_nt: TGTGCCAGCAGCTTAGCACTAGCGGGGGGCCTGACGACCTACGAGCAGTACTTC
cdr3_aa: CASSLALAGGLTTYEQYF

clone_size: -
v_call: TRBV7-9
j_call: TRBJ2-5
d_call: TRBD1
cdr3_nt: TGTGCCAGCGATCCGGGACAGGGGAAAGAGACCCAGTACTTC
cdr3_aa: CASDPGQGKETQYF

clone_size: -
v_call: TRBV3-1
j_call: TRBJ1-1
d_call: -
cdr3_nt: TGTGCCAGCAGCCAAGAGGTCAGCACTGAAGCTTTCTTT
cdr3_aa: CASSQEVSTEAFF

clone_size: few
v_call: TRBV28
j_call: TRBJ2-5
d_call: -
cdr3_nt: TGTGCCAGCAGTGCGGAAGGGGGGGAGGAGACCCAGTACTTC
cdr3_aa: CASSAEGGEETQYF

clone_size: -
v_call: TRBV4-3
j_call: TRBJ1-1
d_call: TRBD1
cdr3_nt: TGCGCCAGCAGCCAAGGGACAGGGTATCCCACTGAAGCTTTCTTT
cdr3_aa: CASSQGTGYPTEAFF

clone_size: -
v_call: TRBV2
j_call: TRBJ1-5
d_call: -
cdr3_nt: TGTGCCAGCAGGACCGGGCCCGAGTTGTACAGCAATCAGCCCCAGCATTTT
cdr3_aa: CASRTGPELYSNQPQHF

clone_size: few
v_call: TRBV9
j_call: TRBJ2-1
d_call: -
cdr3_nt: TGTGCCAGCAGCGCCCCCCCAGGGACCTACAATGAGCAGTTCTTC
cdr3_aa: CASSAPPGTYNEQFF

clone_size: few
v_call: TRBV29-1
j_call: TRBJ1-2
d_call: -
cdr3_nt: TGCGGTTCGATCGGGGGACGGGGGCATGGCTACACCTTC
cdr3_aa: CGSIGGRGHGYTF

clone_size: -
v_call: TRBV7-3
j_call: TRBJ2-1
d_call: TRBD2
cdr3_nt: TGTGCCAGCAGCTCCGTAGCGGGGAGCTCCTACAATGAGCAGTTCTTC
cdr3_aa: CASSSVAGSSYNEQFF

clone_size: -
v_call: TRBV28
j_call: TRBJ2-7
d_call: -
cdr3_nt: TGTGCCAGCACCCGCTTTTATGGACACTACGAGCAGTACTTC
cdr3_aa: CASTRFYGHYEQYF

clone_size: few
v_call: TRBV4-3
j_call: TRBJ2-3
d_call: -
cdr3_nt: TGCGCCAGCAGCCAACAGCCAAGATGGACAGACCTTGGCACAGATACGCAGTATTTT
cdr3_aa: CASSQQPRWTDLGTDTQYF

clone_size: few
v_call: TRBV12-5
j_call: TRBJ2-5
d_call: TRBD2
cdr3_nt: TGTGCTAGTGGTTTCGCTAGCGGGGGTTCCGGGGAGACCCAGTACTTC
cdr3_aa: CASGFASGGSGETQYF

clone_size: few
v_call: TRBV12-3/TRBV12-4
j_call: TRBJ2-1
d_call: -
cdr3_nt: TGTGCCAGCAGTCTATCTACGGGGAGGGGGCGGGATGAGCAGTTCTTC
cdr3_aa: CASSLSTGRGRDEQFF

clone_size: many
v_call: TRBV10-3
j_call: TRBJ2-7
d_call: -
cdr3_nt: TGTGCCATCGGCGGGGCCCTCTACGAGCAGTACTTC
cdr3_aa: CAIGGALYEQYF

clone_size: -
v_call: TRBV12-3/TRBV12-4
j_call: TRBJ1-2
d_call: -
cdr3_nt: TGTGCCGGCAGTGGACAGCCAACTAACTATGGCTACACCTTC
cdr3_aa: CAGSGQPTNYGYTF

clone_size: -
v_call: TRBV20-1
j_call: TRBJ2-1
d_call: -
cdr3_nt: TGCAGTGCTGCGAACCCTTGGAATGAGCAGTTCTTC
cdr3_aa: CSAANPWNEQFF

clone_size: -
v_call: TRBV3-1
j_call: TRBJ2-7
d_call: TRBD2
cdr3_nt: TGTGCCAGCAGCCATGGTCTAGCGGAAACCGAGCAGTACTTC
cdr3_aa: CASSHGLAETEQYF

clone_size: many
v_call: TRBV6-5
j_call: TRBJ2-1
d_call: -
cdr3_nt: TGTGCCAGCACCAACCGGGACTCGATTAACAATGAGCAGTTCTTC
cdr3_aa: CASTNRDSINNEQFF

clone_size: -
v_call: TRBV7-2
j_call: TRBJ1-5
d_call: -
cdr3_nt: TGTGCCAGCAGTGGTCCCGGTCGGAGCAATCAGCCCCAGCATTTT
cdr3_aa: CASSGPGRSNQPQHF

clone_size: -
v_call: TRBV18
j_call: TRBJ2-5
d_call: TRBD1
cdr3_nt: TGTGCCAGCTCACCCACCATACCAACAGGGGGCGGTCGATGGGAGACCCAGTACTTC
cdr3_aa: CASSPTIPTGGGRWETQYF

clone_size: -
v_call: TRBV9
j_call: TRBJ2-1
d_call: -
cdr3_nt: TGTGCCAGCAGCGTTATGGAAGGTAGCCCTGAGCAGTTCTTC
cdr3_aa: CASSVMEGSPEQFF

clone_size: few
v_call: TRBV9
j_call: TRBJ2-7
d_call: TRBD1
cdr3_nt: TGTGCCAGCAGCACCGACGGGGACAGATACTCCTACGAGCAGTACTTC
cdr3_aa: CASSTDGDRYSYEQYF

clone_size: -
v_call: TRBV12-3/TRBV12-4
j_call: TRBJ2-1
d_call: -
cdr3_nt: TGTGCCGGCAGTTCCGGGGCCTCGAGTGAGCAGTTCTTC
cdr3_aa: CAGSSGASSEQFF

clone_size: -
v_call: TRBV28
j_call: TRBJ2-1
d_call: TRBD1
cdr3_nt: TGTGCCAGCAGACAGGGGTTGACCAATGAGCAGTTCTTC
cdr3_aa: CASRQGLTNEQFF

clone_size: -
v_call: TRBV24-1
j_call: TRBJ2-3
d_call: -
cdr3_nt: TGTGCCACCAGCGGTGCCCGGGCGACAGGAGAGTTCGATACGCAGTATTTT
cdr3_aa: CATSGARATGEFDTQYF

clone_size: -
v_call: TRBV12-3/TRBV12-4
j_call: TRBJ1-1
d_call: -
cdr3_nt: TGTGCCAGCAGCAGCGTACAGGACACTGAAGCTTTCTTT
cdr3_aa: CASSSVQDTEAFF

clone_size: many
v_call: TRBV7-2
j_call: TRBJ2-3
d_call: -
cdr3_nt: TGTGCCAGCAGCTCCTTTTATTCATACCGTGACACAGATACGCAGTATTTT
cdr3_aa: CASSSFYSYRDTDTQYF

clone_size: once
v_call: TRBV6-4
j_call: TRBJ2-3
d_call: TRBD2
cdr3_nt: TGTGCCAGCAGTGAAGGGCGGGGGGGAATGGATACGCAGTATTTT
cdr3_aa: CASSEGRGGMDTQYF

clone_size: -
v_call: TRBV11-2
j_call: TRBJ1-4
d_call: TRBD1
cdr3_nt: TGTGCCAGCAGAGATTGGGACAGAGGAAATGAAAAACTGTTTTTT
cdr3_aa: CASRDWDRGNEKLFF

clone_size: few
v_call: TRBV29-1
j_call: TRBJ1-2
d_call: TRBD1
cdr3_nt: TGCAGCGTTGAGCCAACAGGGGGCGGCTATGGCTACACCTTC
cdr3_aa: CSVEPTGGGYGYTF

clone_size: -
v_call: TRBV4-1
j_call: TRBJ1-5
d_call: TRBD1
cdr3_nt: TGCGCCAGCAGCCAAGAGGACAGGGGGCAAAGTCAGCCCCAGCATTTT
cdr3_aa: CASSQEDRGQSQPQHF

clone_size: few
v_call: TRBV27
j_call: TRBJ2-3
d_call: -
cdr3_nt: TGTGCCAGCAGTTTCGACGGAGGCACAGATACGCAGTATTTT
cdr3_aa: CASSFDGGTDTQYF

clone_size: -
v_call: TRBV2
j_call: TRBJ2-4
d_call: -
cdr3_nt: TGTGCCTCCATCGCCAGGGAAGCCAAAAACATTCAGTACTTC
cdr3_aa: CASIAREAKNIQYF

clone_size: few
v_call: TRBV6-2/TRBV6-3
j_call: TRBJ2-5
d_call: TRBD2
cdr3_nt: TGTGCCAGCTTCTCGACTAGCGGACTCCAAGAGACCCAGTACTTC
cdr3_aa: CASFSTSGLQETQYF

clone_size: -
v_call: TRBV20-1
j_call: TRBJ2-4
d_call: -
cdr3_nt: TGCAGTGCTTCTGGAAGGGGGGGCATTCAGTACTTC
cdr3_aa: CSASGRGGIQYF

clone_size: -
v_call: TRBV10-3
j_call: TRBJ2-7
d_call: -
cdr3_nt: TGTGCCATCAGTGAGTCGGTACAGGGACTAACCGAGCAGTACTTC
cdr3_aa: CAISESVQGLTEQYF